Listed below are T cell receptor beta chains from one sample, sequenced in a study of T cell responses to AZD1222 COVID-19 vaccine. Sequencing was performed with immunoSEQ multiplex PCR; in TCRdb, only in-frame clones are kept and a portion is missing. The repertoire has about 180,000 clones, around nine tenths of them found once; the top ten carry 11%. Source: peripheral blood, taken 28 days after the second AZD1222 dose. Receptor source: an adult who received the AZD1222 COVID-19 vaccine. The CDR3 runs from the conserved cysteine through the conserved F or W. A D gene is named only where the DNA matches it firmly. Clone size appears in some rows only: once, few, many, or a class for an expanded clone.

j_call: TRBJ1-1; v_call: TRBV7-9; clone_size: NA; d_call: NA; cdr3_nt: TGTGCCAGCAGCCCCGACCCGGGGAACACTGAAGCTTTCTTT; cdr3_aa: CASSPDPGNTEAFF
j_call: TRBJ1-5; v_call: TRBV7-3; clone_size: NA; d_call: TRBD1; cdr3_nt: TGTGCCAGCAGCTTAACCCCGATGGGTCCAGGGGGCAGTCAGCCCCAGCATTTT; cdr3_aa: CASSLTPMGPGGSQPQHF
j_call: TRBJ1-6; v_call: TRBV18; clone_size: once; d_call: NA; cdr3_nt: TGTGCCAGCTCACCCATCCGACAGCAGAGCTCCTATAATTCACCCCTCCACTTT; cdr3_aa: CASSPIRQQSSYNSPLHF
j_call: TRBJ2-1; v_call: TRBV7-2; clone_size: NA; d_call: TRBD2; cdr3_nt: TGTGCCAGCAGCTCGACTAGCGGGGGGGCAAATGAGCAGTTCTTC; cdr3_aa: CASSSTSGGANEQFF
j_call: TRBJ2-6; v_call: TRBV7-2; clone_size: NA; d_call: NA; cdr3_nt: TGTGCCAGCAGCCCGGGCCGTATCTCTGGGGCCAACGTCCTGACTTTC; cdr3_aa: CASSPGRISGANVLTF
j_call: TRBJ2-3; v_call: TRBV7-8; clone_size: NA; d_call: NA; cdr3_nt: TGTGCCAGCAGCTTTTCTCCGGGCACAGATACGCAGTATTTT; cdr3_aa: CASSFSPGTDTQYF
j_call: TRBJ2-2; v_call: TRBV27; clone_size: NA; d_call: NA; cdr3_nt: TGTGCCAGCAGTTTCCAATCCGCCCCGAACACCGGGGAGCTGTTTTTT; cdr3_aa: CASSFQSAPNTGELFF
j_call: TRBJ1-2; v_call: TRBV7-3; clone_size: NA; d_call: TRBD1; cdr3_nt: TGTGCCAGCAGCATCTCAGGGGGTGCTAACTATGGCTACACCTTC; cdr3_aa: CASSISGGANYGYTF
j_call: TRBJ2-5; v_call: TRBV19; clone_size: NA; d_call: TRBD2; cdr3_nt: TGTGCCAGTAGGGGAGGGGGACTAGTAAAGACCCAGTACTTC; cdr3_aa: CASRGGGLVKTQYF
j_call: TRBJ1-2; v_call: TRBV30; clone_size: NA; d_call: NA; cdr3_nt: TGTGCCTGGAAATCCGTGGATCTGGGGGGCTACACCTTC; cdr3_aa: CAWKSVDLGGYTF
j_call: TRBJ1-6; v_call: TRBV10-3; clone_size: NA; d_call: TRBD1; cdr3_nt: TGTGCCATCAGTGAGGCGCTACAGGGGGAGAATTCACCCCTCCACTTT; cdr3_aa: CAISEALQGENSPLHF
j_call: TRBJ2-1; v_call: TRBV27; clone_size: NA; d_call: TRBD2; cdr3_nt: TGTGCCAGCAGTCCTCTAGGACTAGCGGGGGCCAAGAGCTCCTACAATGAGCAGTTCTTC; cdr3_aa: CASSPLGLAGAKSSYNEQFF
j_call: TRBJ2-1; v_call: TRBV5-1; clone_size: NA; d_call: TRBD1; cdr3_nt: TGCGCCAGCAGCCTGGACAGGGGTGGGAATGAGCAGTTCTTC; cdr3_aa: CASSLDRGGNEQFF
j_call: TRBJ2-1; v_call: TRBV10-3; clone_size: NA; d_call: TRBD2; cdr3_nt: TGTGCCATCAGTGAGGGGACTAGCCAGATAGCGAATGAGCAGTTCTTC; cdr3_aa: CAISEGTSQIANEQFF
j_call: TRBJ1-6; v_call: TRBV19; clone_size: NA; d_call: TRBD1; cdr3_nt: TGTGCCAGTAGTATGGTATCAGGGGGAGCCCATAATTCACCCCTCCACTTT; cdr3_aa: CASSMVSGGAHNSPLHF
j_call: TRBJ1-5; v_call: TRBV7-6; clone_size: many; d_call: TRBD1; cdr3_nt: TGTGCCAGCAGCCCAGGGACAGGGGAAAATCAGCCCCAGCATTTT; cdr3_aa: CASSPGTGENQPQHF
j_call: TRBJ1-2; v_call: TRBV3-1/TRBV3-2; clone_size: NA; d_call: NA; cdr3_nt: TGTGCCAGCAGCTCCCCCCGGGCTATTGACGTCTACACCTTC; cdr3_aa: CASSSPRAIDVYTF
j_call: TRBJ1-2; v_call: TRBV15; clone_size: NA; d_call: NA; cdr3_nt: TGTGCCACCAGCAGGGACGTTACTAGCGGGGGCTACACCTTC; cdr3_aa: CATSRDVTSGGYTF
j_call: TRBJ2-1; v_call: TRBV30; clone_size: NA; d_call: NA; cdr3_nt: TGTGCCTGGAGTCCCTTTCGGATTACAGGGTACTCCTACAATGAGCAGTTCTTC; cdr3_aa: CAWSPFRITGYSYNEQFF
j_call: TRBJ2-3; v_call: TRBV5-1; clone_size: NA; d_call: NA; cdr3_nt: TGCGCCAGCAGCTTGGACGGCAGTGGGCCAGATACGCAGTATTTT; cdr3_aa: CASSLDGSGPDTQYF
j_call: TRBJ1-2; v_call: TRBV30; clone_size: NA; d_call: TRBD1; cdr3_nt: TGTGCCTGGAGTGCTTTCCCCTTACAGGGGGCTGGTGGCTACACCTTC; cdr3_aa: CAWSAFPLQGAGGYTF
j_call: TRBJ1-1; v_call: TRBV10-3; clone_size: NA; d_call: NA; cdr3_nt: TGTGCCATCAGTGATCGGGGCCCGGGAACTGAAGCTTTCTTT; cdr3_aa: CAISDRGPGTEAFF
j_call: TRBJ2-2; v_call: TRBV5-1; clone_size: NA; d_call: NA; cdr3_nt: TGCGCCAGCAGCTTGGGCGGGAATATGGGAACCGGGGAGCTGTTTTTT; cdr3_aa: CASSLGGNMGTGELFF
j_call: TRBJ2-7; v_call: TRBV3-1/TRBV3-2; clone_size: NA; d_call: TRBD1; cdr3_nt: TGTGCCAGCAGCCTTGACAGGGGCCGAACCTACGAGCAGTACTTC; cdr3_aa: CASSLDRGRTYEQYF
j_call: TRBJ1-1; v_call: TRBV12-3/TRBV12-4; clone_size: few; d_call: NA; cdr3_nt: TGTGCCAGCAGTTTCATCCGGACTGAAGCTTTCTTT; cdr3_aa: CASSFIRTEAFF
j_call: TRBJ1-6; v_call: TRBV11-2; clone_size: NA; d_call: NA; cdr3_nt: TGTGCCAGCAGCCCGGCTGGGGGATATTCACCCCTCCACTTT; cdr3_aa: CASSPAGGYSPLHF
j_call: TRBJ2-2; v_call: TRBV19; clone_size: NA; d_call: NA; cdr3_nt: TGTGCCAGTAGTCCCTTTGGGGGAACGAACACCGGGGAGCTGTTTTTT; cdr3_aa: CASSPFGGTNTGELFF
j_call: TRBJ2-3; v_call: TRBV5-1; clone_size: NA; d_call: TRBD2; cdr3_nt: TGCGCCAGCAGCTTGGGGGCGACGGGACTAGCGGCGAATAATCCTCCTCGGCAGTATTTT; cdr3_aa: CASSLGATGLAANNPPRQYF
j_call: TRBJ2-7; v_call: TRBV7-7; clone_size: once; d_call: TRBD1; cdr3_nt: TGTGCTAGCAAAACAGAAGGACAGGGGGCGGGTGAGCAGTACTTC; cdr3_aa: CASKTEGQGAGEQYF